These 32 T cell receptor beta chains originate from one sample sequenced in a study of T cell responses to AZD1222 COVID-19 vaccine. The assay was immunoSEQ multiplex PCR, and TCRdb's table has in-frame clones only and misses some. This table holds more than 85,000 clones, roughly nine tenths found once. Sequenced material: peripheral blood, taken on day 0 of AZD1222 vaccination. The receptors derive from an adult in good health.

The J gene is TRBJ2-3, the V gene TRBV5-1; 8 bases are a match to TRBD1. The CDR3 is made up of 15 amino acids. The V gene end was trimmed by 5 bases and the J gene end by 3 bases; junction bases not matched to a gene: 8. Germline V gives CDR1 SGHRS, CDR2 YFSETQ. The CDR3 DNA follows: TGCGCCAGCAGGGAGACAGGGGAGAAAACAGATACGCAGTATTTT. It encodes CASRETGEKTDTQYF.

This rearrangement joins TRBV7-8 to TRBJ2-7, with TRBD1 matching 7 bases. Per germline, CDR1 SGHVS and CDR2 FQNEAQ. The length of the CDR3 is 13 residues. The trim removed 5 bases at V and 3 bases at J, leaving 4 bases unmatched. CDR3 in DNA: TGTGCCAGCAGCGGGGGACAGATCTACGAGCAGTACTTC. Its translation is CASSGGQIYEQYF.

The chain combines TRBV7-2 with TRBJ2-7; either TRBD1 or TRBD2 may supply D (6 bases each). Germline CDR1 reads SGHTA; CDR2 reads FQGNSA. V shed 1 base and J shed 0 bases, with 10 bases lying between them. This CDR3 is 15 amino acids long. Here the CDR3 reads CASSLEPGASYEQYF. CDR3 nucleotide sequence: TGTGCCAGCAGCTTAGAACCGGGGGCCTCCTACGAGCAGTACTTC.

The chain is built from TRBV5-1 and TRBJ2-7, with D possibly called TRBD1 or TRBD2 (6 bases each). Trimming removed 0 bases at V and 4 bases at J, with 14 bases between. There are 15 residues in the CDR3. Germline V gene sequence: CDR1 SGHRS, CDR2 YFSETQ. The CDR3 DNA follows: TGCGCCAGCAGCTTGGAGGGGGGCAGGGAATACGAGCAGTACTTC. This gives the protein CASSLEGGREYEQYF.

This rearrangement joins TRBV5-1 to TRBJ2-2; TRBD1 matches 7 bases. The ends lost 4 bases at V and 1 base at J; junction bases unmatched: 4. The CDR3 has 15 residues. Germline CDR1 is SGHRS and CDR2 is YFSETQ. The CDR3 loop is CASSLGQRNTGELFF. CDR3 coding DNA: TGCGCCAGCAGCCTGGGACAGAGGAACACCGGGGAGCTGTTTTTT.

This clone was observed a single time. The CDR3 loop reads CASSLDREWSSGNTIYF. The CDR3 DNA sequence: TGCGCCAGCAGCTTGGACAGGGAATGGAGCTCTGGAAACACCATATATTTT. V gene TRBV5-1 combines with J gene TRBJ1-3; weak D call: TRBD1 (6 bases). The CDR3 consists of 17 residues. V was trimmed by 0 bases and J by 0 bases, leaving 13 bases between them. The germline CDR1 and CDR2 sequences are SGHRS and YFSETQ.

This clone showed up just a few times. The V gene is TRBV11-2, the J gene TRBJ1-5, with D possibly TRBD1 on 6 matching bases. The CDR3 loop spans 16 amino acids. Germline CDR1 reads SGHAT; CDR2 reads FQNNGV. The ends were cut back, 5 bases at V and 6 bases at J, with 20 bases in the middle. CDR3 nucleotide sequence: TGTGCCAGCAGCCAACTGACAGGTCATGCGGGTCAGCCCCAGCATTTT. This translates into CASSQLTGHAGQPQHF.

This rearrangement joins TRBV21-1 to TRBJ1-1. TRBV21-1 constitutes a pseudogene. The CDR3 runs 17 residues. The CDR3 reads CASSILGKRDLNTEAFF. In DNA, the CDR3 is TGTGCCAGCAGCATCTTAGGGAAAAGGGACCTGAACACTGAAGCTTTCTTT.

The chain couples TRBV5-1 to TRBJ1-4, with D tentatively TRBD1 (5 bases). The CDR3 has 14 amino acids. Trimming took off 6 bases at V and 7 bases at J, with 16 bases between the two ends. Germline lookup yields CDR1 SGHRS and CDR2 YFSETQ. CDR3 protein: CASTGGNMGEKLFF. The CDR3 DNA sequence: TGCGCCAGCACGGGGGGTAACATGGGTGAAAAACTGTTTTTT.

The chain joins TRBV6-5 to TRBJ1-6, with D unresolved. The germline V and J ends were trimmed by 6 bases and 7 bases, with 7 bases remaining between them. Germline CDR1 MNHEY, CDR2 SVGAGI. The CDR3 is 12 amino acids. CDR3: CASSFQNSPLHF. The DNA for the CDR3 is TGTGCCAGCAGCTTTCAAAATTCACCCCTCCACTTT.

The chain combines TRBV4-2 with TRBJ2-1, with D possibly called TRBD1 or TRBD2 (7 bases each). Germline V gene sequence: CDR1 LGHNA, CDR2 YNFKEQ. V was shortened by 1 base and J by 4 bases, with 20 bases between the two germline ends. The CDR3 length is 18 residues. The CDR3 region has the DNA TGTGCCAGCAGCCAAGCAGGGGGGGGCAACGGGGTGTACAATGAGCAGTTCTTC. Translated, it gives CASSQAGGGNGVYNEQFF.

This clone has just one count. The rearrangement uses TRBV5-1 and TRBJ2-3, with TRBD2 matching 10 bases. The length of the CDR3 is 15 residues. Germline loops: CDR1 SGHRS, CDR2 YFSETQ. V was pared by 4 bases and J by 4 bases, with 6 bases of the junction left unmatched. This CDR3 is CASSQGLASADTQYF. CDR3 coding DNA: TGCGCCAGCAGCCAGGGACTAGCGAGTGCAGATACGCAGTATTTT.

This chain connects TRBV28 to TRBJ1-4; D gene unclear. V lost 6 bases and J lost 6, with 14 bases in between. Germline values: CDR1 MDHEN, CDR2 SYDVKM. CDR3 length: 14 residues. DNA of the CDR3: TGTGCCAGCAGGGGGAAGGCGGTAGATGAAAAACTGTTTTTT. It codes for CASRGKAVDEKLFF.

J is TRBJ2-7 and V is TRBV3-1 (or the pseudogene TRBV3-2); 12 bases match TRBD2. Germline CDR1 and CDR2: LGHDT and YNNKEL (reference sequence). J was trimmed by 6 bases and V by 1 base; bases with no gene match: 4. The CDR3 is 15 amino acids. CDR3: CASSQAGLAGLEQYF. In DNA, the CDR3 is TGTGCCAGCAGCCAAGCCGGACTAGCGGGGCTCGAGCAGTACTTC.

The genes are TRBV4-1 and TRBJ2-1; no clear D. V was cut by 1 base and J by 5 bases, with 12 bases left in between. CDR3 length: 15 residues. Germline V lookup: CDR1 MGHRA, CDR2 YSYEKL. Here the CDR3 DNA reads TGCGCCAGCAGCCAAGCCCCCTACCCTGACAATGAGCAGTTCTTC. Protein sequence: CASSQAPYPDNEQFF.

This clone has a handful of counts. The gene calls are TRBV5-4 and TRBJ1-1; D is ambiguous. The CDR3 consists of 12 residues. Germline V gene data show CDR1 as SGHNT and CDR2 as YYREEE (reference sequence). V gave up 0 bases and J gave up 7 bases, with 7 bases separating them. This chain's CDR3 is CASSLGHGEAFF. CDR3 nucleotide sequence: TGTGCCAGCAGCTTGGGACACGGTGAAGCTTTCTTT.

The chain couples TRBV2 to TRBJ2-3; 13 nucleotides line up with TRBD2. Germline V gives CDR1 SNHLY, CDR2 FYNNEI. Trimming took 6 bases from V and 5 from J; bases not matched to a gene: 5. CDR3 size: 15 residues. The CDR3 DNA is TGTGCCAGCAGAAGAACTAGCGGGAGGGGAGATACGCAGTATTTT. This translates into CASRRTSGRGDTQYF.

The CDR3 region has the DNA TGTGCCAGCAGTTTAGATGCGGGAGGGTTCAATGAGCAGTTCTTC. Residues: CASSLDAGGFNEQFF. The gene calls are TRBV27 and TRBJ2-1, with 9 bases lining up with TRBD2. Germline V gene sequence: CDR1 MNHEY, CDR2 SMNVEV (reference sequence). The CDR3 sequence is 15 residues long. The ends lost 2 bases at V and 6 bases at J; junction bases unmatched: 5.

The CDR3 reads CASRRQETQYF. The CDR3 DNA reads TGTGCCAGCAGGCGGCAAGAGACCCAGTACTTC. The chain joins TRBV27 to TRBJ2-5, with no clear D. CDR1 is MNHEY and CDR2 is SMNVEV in the germline V gene (reference sequence). This CDR3 has 11 residues. V was clipped by 6 bases and J by 2 bases, with 4 bases between them.

The J gene is TRBJ1-4, the V gene TRBV5-8; D uncertain. Germline CDR1 and CDR2: SGHTS and YDEGEE. V was cut by 9 bases and J by 16 bases, with 16 bases left in between. CDR3 length: 10 residues. The DNA for the CDR3 is TGTGCCACCCCGACTCCCGCGAGGTTTTTT. Its protein product is CATPTPARFF.

This chain connects TRBV29-1 to TRBJ2-5, with 7 bases fitting TRBD1. With V trimmed by 7 bases and J by 5 bases, 7 bases remained unmatched. Germline assignment: CDR1 SQVTM and CDR2 ANQGSEA. This CDR3 contains 12 residues. The CDR3 DNA is TGCAGCGCCGCTGACAGGGTTGAGACCCAGTACTTC. Its protein product is CSAADRVETQYF.

CDR3 loop: CASSPTHGGRGSDTQYF. The CDR3 DNA reads TGTGCCAGCAGCCCCACGCACGGGGGCAGGGGATCAGATACGCAGTATTTT. V and J are TRBV7-8 and TRBJ2-3, with D perhaps matching TRBD1 or TRBD2 (6 bases each). The CDR3 covers 17 residues. Germline CDR1 and CDR2: SGHVS and FQNEAQ. V lost 5 bases, J lost 4 bases, and 22 bases lay in between.

The V gene is TRBV19, the J gene TRBJ1-2; TRBD1 matches 9 bases. From germline, CDR1 is LNHDA and CDR2 SQIVND (reference sequence). The CDR3 length is 13 residues. The V and J ends lost 10 bases and 7 bases, in that order; junction bases with no gene match: 10. CDR3 coding DNA: TGTGCCACTCTTACAGGGGGCAGGGGTGGCTACACCTTC. It codes for CATLTGGRGGYTF. Looking up the rest from reference TRBV19 and TRBJ1-2 gives the full variable domain: DGGITQSPKYLFRKEGQNVTLSCEQNLNHDAMYWYRQDPGQGLRLIYYSQIVNDFQKGDIAEGYSVSREKKESFPLTVTSAQKNPTAFYLCATLTGGRGGYTFGSGTRLTVV.

The chain employs TRBV7-3 and TRBJ2-7; the match to TRBD1 covers 10 bases. Per germline, CDR1 SGHTA and CDR2 FQGTGA. V trimming: 6 bases; J trimming: 5 bases; junction bases outside the gene matches: 10. CDR3 length equals 15 residues. The CDR3 nucleotides read TGTGCCAGCAGTCGCCCGGGACAGGGGTCCCACGAGCAGTACTTC. It yields the protein CASSRPGQGSHEQYF.

This clone was recorded only once. Here the CDR3 DNA reads TGTGCCAGCAGCCAAGTAGGGAGAGGAGCGCTAGCCAAAAACATTCAGTACTTC. It specifies CASSQVGRGALAKNIQYF. This rearrangement joins TRBV4-2 to TRBJ2-4; the D gene is possibly TRBD2 (5 bases). V was pared by 1 base and J by 0 bases, with 16 bases between. Germline CDR1 reads LGHNA; CDR2 reads YNFKEQ. The CDR3 loop spans 18 amino acids.

The chain employs TRBV7-2 and TRBJ2-2; D is possibly TRBD1 or TRBD2 (5 bases each). The germline V gene encodes CDR1 SGHTA and CDR2 FQGNSA. Trimming removed 5 bases from V and 3 bases from J, with 13 bases in between. The CDR3 extends over 15 amino acids. This CDR3 is CASSLRDLYTGELFF. The DNA of the CDR3 is TGTGCCAGCAGCCTCAGGGACCTATACACCGGGGAGCTGTTTTTT.

The J gene is TRBJ1-2, the V gene TRBV12-5; D is possibly TRBD1 (5 bases). There are 13 residues in the CDR3. V lost 6 bases to trimming and J lost 2 bases, with 10 bases between them. Germline CDR1 and CDR2: LGHNT and FRNRAP. The CDR3 DNA is TGTGCTAGTGGGCCGGGACCGAACTATGGCTACACCTTC. Its translation is CASGPGPNYGYTF.

The chain joins TRBV7-3 to TRBJ2-3; D is perhaps TRBD1 (6 bases). V lost 4 bases, J lost 4 bases, and 12 bases lay in between. CDR3 length: 14 amino acids. Germline V gives CDR1 SGHTA, CDR2 FQGTGA. The CDR3 DNA sequence: TGTGCCAGCAGCTCCTCACAGGGCGCAGATACGCAGTATTTT. As protein: CASSSSQGADTQYF. The whole variable domain, filled in from reference TRBV7-3 and TRBJ2-3, reads GAGVSQTPSNKVTEKGKYVELRCDPISGHTALYWYRQSLGQGPEFLIYFQGTGAADDSGLPNDRFFAVRPEGSVSTLKIQRTERGDSAVYLCASSSSQGADTQYFGPGTRLTVL.

The chain couples TRBV2 to TRBJ2-7; the match to TRBD2 covers 8 bases. V trimming: 7 bases; J trimming: 6 bases; junction bases outside the gene matches: 8. The CDR3 totals 13 residues. The germline V gene encodes CDR1 SNHLY and CDR2 FYNNEI. CDR3 nucleotide sequence: TGTGCCAGCACACCCCGGGAGGGCTCCGAGCAGTACTTC. Encoded protein: CASTPREGSEQYF. Full variable domain (rest looked up from reference TRBV2 and TRBJ2-7): EPEVTQTPSHQVTQMGQEVILRCVPISNHLYFYWYRQILGQKVEFLVSFYNNEISEKSEIFDDQFSVERPDGSNFTLKIRSTKLEDSAMYFCASTPREGSEQYFGPGTRLTVT.

CDR3 in amino acids: CASSLEGTLGEKLFF. The CDR3 nucleotides read TGCGCCAGCAGCTTGGAAGGGACTTTGGGTGAAAAACTGTTTTTT. This chain connects TRBV5-1 to TRBJ1-4, with D tentatively TRBD1 (5 bases). The V gene's germline CDR1 is SGHRS and CDR2 YFSETQ. Trimming pared 0 bases from V and 7 bases from J, leaving 13 bases between. This CDR3 has 15 amino acids.

The chain has TRBV5-1 and TRBJ2-3; 12 bases are a match to TRBD2. V lost 0 bases and J lost 2; bases outside the gene matches: 7. The CDR3 consists of 18 residues. The germline gives CDR1 SGHRS, CDR2 YFSETQ. The CDR3 DNA follows: TGCGCCAGCAGCTTGGTTGGTCGGACTAGCGGGGTCACAGATACGCAGTATTTT. Amino acids: CASSLVGRTSGVTDTQYF.

V usage is TRBV6-5 and J usage is TRBJ1-1, with 7 bases aligning to TRBD1. Germline V gene sequence: CDR1 MNHEY, CDR2 SVGAGI. The ends lost 11 bases at V and 4 bases at J; junction bases unmatched: 7. CDR3 length: 12 residues. The chain's CDR3 is CASRQGPTEAFF. Here the CDR3 DNA reads TGTGCCTCCCGACAGGGCCCCACTGAAGCTTTCTTT.